This T cell receptor (beta chain) was documented in a study of neoadjuvant anti-PD-1 for oral cavity cancer. Study-level results: Greater tumor shrinkage accompanied bigger post-treatment sizes of preexisting clones.

Most tumor samples had roughly 5 ug input DNA in two replicates. The data were produced by immunoSEQ multiplex PCR, yet TCRdb's version contains in-frame clones alone and is incomplete. The sample contains thousands of clones, over 50% of which appear only once. Patients had newly diagnosed, untreated stage II-IVA oral cavity squamous cell carcinoma. The CDR3 loop spans 14 amino acids. V lost 0 bases and J lost 2, with 6 bases in between. CDR1 and CDR2 (germline): SGHRS, YFSETQ. Only a few counts were recorded for this clone. What it binds is unknown. The chain links TRBV5-1 to TRBJ1-5; D possibly corresponds to TRBD1 (5 bases). Sequences were derived from tumor tissue, sampled before nivolumab (anti-PD-1) treatment. This receptor was identified in a person aged 35-79 years with oral cavity squamous cell carcinoma. The CDR3 coding sequence is TGCGCCAGCAGCTTGGGGGGGGGCAATCAGCCCCAGCATTTT. This codes for CASSLGGGNQPQHF.